This T cell receptor (beta chain) was profiled in a study of cytomegalovirus exposure and HLA in healthy donors (dated by TCRdb to about 2017). The study in broad terms: An earlier analysis of several hundred of the donors reported about 260 Gb of sequence data and approximately 120 million unique TCR beta sequences obtained from about 200 million T cells. A later analysis re-analyzed previously published TCR beta repertoires from 650 to 800 donors and added high-resolution HLA genotyping to study TCR occurrence patterns. Along with the roughly 670-subject first cohort, a separate validation cohort of around 110 different subjects was used. All discovery cohort repertoires had been generated on a single sequencing platform. A handful of DR-DQ haplotypes were handled as single units for association and clustering because linkage in the cohort was strong. The study combined high-throughput TCR immunosequencing, statistical association of individual TCRs with disease status, and machine learning to predict cytomegalovirus infection status. The study used immunosequencing to profile the T cell repertoires of about 670 subjects and linked those repertoires to cytomegalovirus serostatus. Both class I and class II loci were covered by HLA typing, at four-digit resolution. The later analysis used no new phenotypic data to find candidate immune exposures, relying instead on TCR beta sequences and their occurrence across donors. An early release covering some 640 HLA-typed donors comprised 300 to 350 gigabases of sequencing data and tens of millions of unique TCR sequences. Typing coverage differed by locus: A, B, C, DRB1 and DQB1 were typed in roughly 620-640 donors, DQA1 in about 500, DPA1 in some 570, and DPB1 in 400 to 490. Of the roughly 400 genotyped donors, approximately 81% were placed in the genetic ancestry cluster associated with self-reported Caucasian donors. The aim of the study was to test whether cataloging public T cell receptors could identify signatures of past pathogen exposure. An earlier analysis of 587 of the donors used high-throughput TCR beta sequencing to judge whether each TCR beta V gene segment behaved as functional or pseudogenic. Donor age, sex, ethnicity and CMV serostatus were compiled alongside the repertoire data. Among about 370 genotyped donors of the cohort, an average of approximately 220,000 unique TCR beta nucleotide sequences was sequenced per donor, of which approximately 19% were non-productive. A later genetic analysis took genome-wide SNP genotypes for about three fifths of the 666 donors and used that subset as a discovery cohort. Here is what the overall study found, with its caveats: Several of the top co-occurrence clusters appeared to be linked to parvovirus B19, influenza, CMV and Epstein-Barr virus, according to a later analysis. Because HLA typing was unavailable for some donors at each locus, only the typed subset was used in association tests. While some public TCRs were present in many individuals, most TCR sequences turned up only very rarely across donors. Compared with equally common non-associated chains, HLA-associated TCR beta chains in a later analysis were more clonally expanded and had lower generation probabilities. An earlier analysis of approximately 600 of the donors showed that most TCR beta V segments appeared in productive rearrangements either about 90% or about 30% of the time, which broadly matched IMGT annotations. For the cohort, immune exposure information was limited to CMV serostatus. Presence/absence analyses assumed roughly uniform sequencing depth across donors, an assumption that may not hold. When HLA alleles, especially DR and DQ, strongly co-occurred, attributing TCR associations to individual alleles was difficult. At a false discovery rate of 0.05, a later analysis linked some 18,000 TCR beta sequences to specific HLA alleles. A few of the identified cytomegalovirus-associated TCR beta chains were confirmed in vitro to be specific for cytomegalovirus antigens. Because counts were too low, about 15 rarely observed V segments, including chromosome 9 orphons, were left out of the earlier analysis of a few hundred of the donors. Only TCR beta chains were sequenced in this cohort, and the absence of alpha or paired-chain data limited detectable features. The classifier was reported to diagnose cytomegalovirus status with high specificity and sensitivity in both the original and validation cohorts. The authors suggested that the approach could potentially be generalized to other disease states and immunological phenotypes. A group of highly shared sequence variants was considered likely to be a technical artifact of the sequencing pipeline. A further reported finding was that TCR beta sequences accurately predicted the HLA-A and HLA-B alleles for most subjects in the first cohort. Correlated functional status among segregating V segments might reflect linkage disequilibrium, but an unknown experimental factor could not be ruled out. Because the 87-base-pair reads could not distinguish some IMGT-functional V segments, including TRBV6-2 and TRBV6-3, those segments were excluded. In a later analysis, most CMV-associated TCR beta chains were found to appear HLA-restricted, with HLA associations seemingly driven largely by CMV exposure. A later analysis found that TCR association rates varied across HLA loci, with DRB1 alleles showing the most associated TCRs and HLA-C alleles the fewest. In the study, about 150 TCR beta chains were listed as associated with cytomegalovirus. A later genetic analysis reported fewer N-insertions in productive TCRs among donors in an Asian-associated ancestry cluster than the roughly 620-donor mean. V-gene and J-gene trimming of TCR beta chains was associated with a missense DCLRE1C variant in a later genetic analysis, and the association was replicated in an independent cohort.

Libraries came from the immunoSEQ multiplex PCR assay. The multiplex PCR relied on a mix of 60 forward primers for TCR Vbeta segments and 13 reverse primers for TCR Jbeta segments. Amplification of the CDR3 region of rearranged TCR beta genes was performed with a multiplex PCR assay on genomic DNA. The amplified TCR beta libraries were sequenced on the Illumina HiSeq System as 87-base-pair reads. The source study handled its data this way. Across the 700 or so repertoires, a later analysis counted 60 million to 90 million unique TCR beta chains, roughly 11 million of which were shared by at least two donors. To remove PCR and sequencing errors, raw reads were error-corrected and collapsed into unique sequences using a nearest-neighbor algorithm that merged closely related sequences. To assign V, D and J gene segments, CDR3 sequences were aligned to IMGT reference sequences. Each retained sequence needed at least a six-nucleotide match to both a V gene segment and a J gene segment. Rearrangements were classified as productive when the CDR3 lacked stop codons and remained in frame with V and J, and all other rearrangements were classified as non-productive. Following IMGT convention, CDR3 was defined as the stretch from the second conserved V-encoded cysteine to the conserved J-encoded phenylalanine. The earlier analysis of 500 to 600 of the donors excluded sequences that lacked an unambiguous match to a single V gene segment. In an earlier analysis of some 590 of the donors, a V segment was called functional when productive rearrangements were above 56.7%, and segregating when the standard deviation between donors exceeded 5%. A statistical classification framework was built to diagnose cytomegalovirus status from the catalog of TCR beta chain sequences. In a later analysis, V and J genes were assigned by comparing TCR nucleotide sequences against IMGT/GENE-DB human TR gene sequences. Using the TCRdist pipeline, a later analysis assigned CDR3 sequences along with most-parsimonious VDJ recombination scenarios. In a later analysis, each TCR beta chain was defined by its CDR3 amino acid sequence together with its V-gene family, and reads lacking a unique V-gene family were excluded. To address suspected cross-contamination and a sequencing artifact, a later analysis removed a few hundred highly shared, low-generation-probability nucleotide sequences. In a later analysis, a clonal expansion index was calculated for each public chain from normalized within-repertoire ranks of inferred template counts. A later analysis computed generation probabilities with a VDJ recombination model fitted to out-of-frame rearrangements, and checked the results against IGoR. A later analysis scored TCR-TCR, TCR-HLA and TCR-CMV co-occurrence with hypergeometric tests, applying a repertoire-size bias correction to TCR pairs. In a later analysis, false discovery rates were estimated by permuting HLA or CMV assignments 20 times. In a later analysis, co-occurring TCRs were grouped with DBSCAN, and TCRdist sequence similarity was added when clustering was performed within HLA-allele-positive subsets. Co-occurrence clustering excluded repertoires with fewer than 30,000 or more than 120,000 public chains, plus five with anomalous nucleotide sharing. TCRdb's version of the immuneACCESS table is confined to in-frame rearrangements and falls short of the full clone set. An unresolved V gene accounts for under half of the shortfall where checked; the remainder is of unknown origin. V, J and clone size reflect that table, while D and trimming were determined from the DNA. The sample yields some 270,000 clones; about nine tenths were counted once. Clones ranked in the top ten supply roughly 1.5% of the sample.

There are 14 amino acids in the CDR3, from cysteine to phenylalanine inclusive. CDR3 DNA is the only sequence kept; it has 42 bases, read in frame from the first base. The CDR1 and CDR2 encoded by the germline V gene are MDHEN and SYDVKM. A distance of 9 bases separates the germline ends of V and J, which lose 2 bases and 4 bases respectively. Worth noting for this clone: The clone's antigen remains unknown. No much larger clone is present one base from it, and per-base qualities are unavailable.

The cohort was made up of several hundred healthy bone marrow donors. Cohort members were all nominally healthy when sampled, although unrecorded immune exposures were likely present. The donor tested CMV seronegative and was one of the 352 seronegative cohort members. Each donor provided a peripheral blood sample, and peripheral blood mononuclear cells were used for TCR beta sequencing. Genomic DNA was extracted from the blood cell samples with the Qiagen DNeasy Blood Extraction Kit. The sequence joins TRBV28 to TRBJ1-5, with no confidently assigned D gene. The sequence was collected from a girl under 10 years old in good health and CMV-seronegative. Sequencing used PBMCs. The CDR3 protein: CASSLGQNNQPQHF. The sequenced DNA: TGTGCCAGCAGTTTAGGCCAGAATAATCAGCCCCAGCATTTT.